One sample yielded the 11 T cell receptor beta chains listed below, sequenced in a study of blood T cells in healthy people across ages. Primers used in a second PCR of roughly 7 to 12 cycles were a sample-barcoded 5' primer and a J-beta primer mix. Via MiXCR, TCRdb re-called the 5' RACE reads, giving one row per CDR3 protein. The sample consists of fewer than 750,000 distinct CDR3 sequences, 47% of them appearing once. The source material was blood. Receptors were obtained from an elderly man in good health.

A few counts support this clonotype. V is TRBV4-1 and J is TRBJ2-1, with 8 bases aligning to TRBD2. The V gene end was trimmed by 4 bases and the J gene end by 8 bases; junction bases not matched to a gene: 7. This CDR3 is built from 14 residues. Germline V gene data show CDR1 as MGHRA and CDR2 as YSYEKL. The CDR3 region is CASSPPGGGDEQFF. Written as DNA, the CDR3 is TGCGCCAGCAGCCCCCCCGGGGGGGGAGATGAGCAGTTCTTC.

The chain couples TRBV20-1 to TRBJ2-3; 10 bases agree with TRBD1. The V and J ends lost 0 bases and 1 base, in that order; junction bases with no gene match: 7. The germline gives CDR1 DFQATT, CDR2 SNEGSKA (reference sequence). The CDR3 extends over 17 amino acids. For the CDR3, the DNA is TGCAGTGCTAGAGACCCGAGAGGGACAGGGGGCACAGATACGCAGTATTTT. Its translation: CSARDPRGTGGTDTQYF.

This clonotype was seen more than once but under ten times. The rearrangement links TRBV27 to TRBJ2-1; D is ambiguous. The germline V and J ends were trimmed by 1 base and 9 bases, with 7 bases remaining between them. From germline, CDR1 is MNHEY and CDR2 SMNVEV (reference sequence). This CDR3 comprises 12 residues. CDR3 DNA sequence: TGTGCCAGCAGTTTATATGGTGGTGAGCAGTTCTTC. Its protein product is CASSLYGGEQFF.

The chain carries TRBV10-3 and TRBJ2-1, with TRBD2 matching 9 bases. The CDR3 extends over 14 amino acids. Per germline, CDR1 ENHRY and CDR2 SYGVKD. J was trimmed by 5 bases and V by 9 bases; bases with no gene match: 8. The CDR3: CAILAGEGNNEQFF. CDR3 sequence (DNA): TGTGCCATTTTAGCGGGAGAGGGGAACAATGAGCAGTTCTTC.

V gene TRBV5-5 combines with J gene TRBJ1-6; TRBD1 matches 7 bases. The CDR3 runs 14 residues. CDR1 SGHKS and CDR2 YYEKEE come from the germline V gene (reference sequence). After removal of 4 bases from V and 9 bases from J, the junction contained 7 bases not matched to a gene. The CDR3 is CASSTRQGRSPLHF. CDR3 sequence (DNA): TGTGCCAGCAGCACAAGACAGGGACGTTCACCCCTCCACTTT.

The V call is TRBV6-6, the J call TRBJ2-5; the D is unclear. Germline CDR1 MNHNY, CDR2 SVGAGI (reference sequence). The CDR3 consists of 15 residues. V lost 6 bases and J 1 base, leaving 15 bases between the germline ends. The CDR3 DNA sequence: TGTGCCAGCAGCCTGAGAGCGTCTACCCAAGAGACCCAGTACTTC. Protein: CASSLRASTQETQYF.

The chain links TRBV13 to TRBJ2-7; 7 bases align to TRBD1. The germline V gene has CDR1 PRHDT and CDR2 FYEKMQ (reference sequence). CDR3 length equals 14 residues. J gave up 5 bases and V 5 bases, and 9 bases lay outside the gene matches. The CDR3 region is CASSPDRITHEQYF. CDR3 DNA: TGTGCCAGCAGCCCGGACAGGATAACCCACGAGCAGTACTTC.

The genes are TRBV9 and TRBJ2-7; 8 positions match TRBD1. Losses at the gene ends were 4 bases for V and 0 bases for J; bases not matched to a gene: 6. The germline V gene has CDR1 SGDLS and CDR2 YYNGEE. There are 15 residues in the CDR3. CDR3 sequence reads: CASSPTGVVSYEQYF. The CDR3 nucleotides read TGTGCCAGCAGCCCGACAGGGGTCGTCTCCTACGAGCAGTACTTC.

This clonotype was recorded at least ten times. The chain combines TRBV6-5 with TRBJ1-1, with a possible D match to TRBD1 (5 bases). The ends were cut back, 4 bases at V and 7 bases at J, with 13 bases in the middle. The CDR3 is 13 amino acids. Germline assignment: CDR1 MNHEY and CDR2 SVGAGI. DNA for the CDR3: TGTGCCAGCAGTTGGGCGGGGGGACTTGAAGCTTTCTTT. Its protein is CASSWAGGLEAFF.

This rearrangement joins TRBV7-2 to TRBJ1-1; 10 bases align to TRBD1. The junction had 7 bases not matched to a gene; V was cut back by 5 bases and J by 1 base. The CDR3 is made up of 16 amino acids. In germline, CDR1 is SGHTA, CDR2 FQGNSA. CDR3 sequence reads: CASSPGQGKGNTEAFF. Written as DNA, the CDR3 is TGTGCCAGCAGCCCGGGACAGGGGAAGGGGAACACTGAAGCTTTCTTT.

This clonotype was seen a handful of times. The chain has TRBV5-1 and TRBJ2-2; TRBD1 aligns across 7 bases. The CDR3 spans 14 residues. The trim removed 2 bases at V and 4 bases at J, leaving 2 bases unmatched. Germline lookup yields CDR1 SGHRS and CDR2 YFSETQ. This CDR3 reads CASSFAGGTGELFF. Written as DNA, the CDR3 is TGCGCCAGCAGCTTCGCAGGGGGCACCGGGGAGCTGTTTTTT.